The clone carrying this TCR beta chain was observed a handful of times. Its specificity is unknown. Scientists ran DNA taken from cultured CD4+ T cells through the Oncomine TCR Beta short-read assay for sequencing. TCRdb re-called the PCR reads through MiXCR, storing one row per CDR3 protein. The sample lists fewer than 25,000 distinct CDR3 sequences; 45% to 60% were seen once. This entry is derived from a study of vaccination and CD4 T cells after COVID-19. The wider study: Samples taken post-COVID came a median around 93 days after diagnosis, ranging from 35 to 161.

Treatment described: approximately nine-day PBMC culture with coronavirus spike peptide pools or control peptides (ViraFEST assay). Dates of positive PCR ran from March to December 2020, before US Alpha, Beta and Delta variants. Peptide pools at about 9 ug/ml stimulated 2 million or so PBMCs per well with about 10 IU/ml IL-2. The receptor's source is a human donor who had recovered from COVID-19. The sequenced material came from CD4+ T cells from blood, cultured in vitro.

The CDR3 sequence: CASSNNAGTGHGYTF. The CDR3 DNA follows: TGTGCCAGCAGTAATAACGCCGGGACAGGACATGGCTACACCTTC. V is TRBV6-1 and J is TRBJ1-2; 8 positions match TRBD1. Germline V gene data show CDR1 as MNHNS and CDR2 as SASEGT. J lost 6 bases, V lost 5 bases, and 11 bases had no gene match. The CDR3 runs 15 residues.